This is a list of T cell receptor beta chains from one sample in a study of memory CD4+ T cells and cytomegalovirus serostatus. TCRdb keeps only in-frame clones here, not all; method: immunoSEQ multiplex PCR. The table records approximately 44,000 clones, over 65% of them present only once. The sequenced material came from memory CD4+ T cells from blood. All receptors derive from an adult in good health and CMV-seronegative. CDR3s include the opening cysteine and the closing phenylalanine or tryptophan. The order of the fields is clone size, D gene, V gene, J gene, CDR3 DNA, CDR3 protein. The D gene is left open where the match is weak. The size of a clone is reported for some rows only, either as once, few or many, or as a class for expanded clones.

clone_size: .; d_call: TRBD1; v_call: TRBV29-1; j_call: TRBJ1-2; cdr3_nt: TGCAGCGTTGAAGGGGGACAGGGGTTTTCTGGCTACACCTTC; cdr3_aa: CSVEGGQGFSGYTF
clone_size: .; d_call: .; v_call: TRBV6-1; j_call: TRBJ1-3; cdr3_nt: TGTGCCAGCAGTCGGACAGCTGGAAACACCATATATTTT; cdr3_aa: CASSRTAGNTIYF
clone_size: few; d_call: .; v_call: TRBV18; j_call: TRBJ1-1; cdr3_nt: TGTGCCAGCTCACCACAACGATTGAACACTGAAGCTTTCTTT; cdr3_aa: CASSPQRLNTEAFF
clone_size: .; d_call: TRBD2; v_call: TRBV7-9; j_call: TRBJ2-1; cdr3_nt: TGTGCCAGCAGCTGGGGGACTAGCGGCCGCTCCTACAATGAGCAGTTCTTC; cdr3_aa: CASSWGTSGRSYNEQFF
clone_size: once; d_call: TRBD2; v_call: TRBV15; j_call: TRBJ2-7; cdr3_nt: TGTGCCACCAGCGCCGGACTAGCGGGAGGCCTTCTCTCCTACGAGCAGTACTTC; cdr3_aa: CATSAGLAGGLLSYEQYF
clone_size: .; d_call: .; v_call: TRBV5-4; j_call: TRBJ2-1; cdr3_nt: TGTGCCAGCAGCGTAGCGGCGTATTACAATGAGCAGTTCTTC; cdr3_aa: CASSVAAYYNEQFF
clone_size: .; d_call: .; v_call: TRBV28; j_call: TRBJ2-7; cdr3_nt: TGTGCCAGCAGAAGATCAGAGCGGGCGTCCTACGAGCAGTACTTC; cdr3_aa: CASRRSERASYEQYF
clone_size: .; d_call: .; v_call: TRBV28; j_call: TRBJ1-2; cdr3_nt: TGTGCCAGCACCCCCCCCGGCAGGGCAGGATATGGCTACACCTTC; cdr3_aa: CASTPPGRAGYGYTF
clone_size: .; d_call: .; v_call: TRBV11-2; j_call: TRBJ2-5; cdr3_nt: TGTGCCAGCAGCCGAGGCAGCAATCTAGAGAGCCAGTACTTC; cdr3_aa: CASSRGSNLESQYF
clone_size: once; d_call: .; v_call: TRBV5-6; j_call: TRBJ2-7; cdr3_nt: TGTGCCAGCAGCATAGGAAGGGGTCGGGAGTACTTC; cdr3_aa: CASSIGRGREYF
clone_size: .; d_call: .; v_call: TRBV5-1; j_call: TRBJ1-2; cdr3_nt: TGCGCCAGCAGCTTGGTAGGCACGAGGGTTGGCTACACCTTC; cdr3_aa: CASSLVGTRVGYTF
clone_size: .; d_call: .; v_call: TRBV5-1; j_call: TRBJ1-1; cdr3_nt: TGCGCCAGCAGCCTGGCGGCAGGGGCCACTGAAGCTTTCTTT; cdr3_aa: CASSLAAGATEAFF
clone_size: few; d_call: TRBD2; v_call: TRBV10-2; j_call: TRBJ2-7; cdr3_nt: TGCGCCAGCAGTGAGACTAGCGGTTCCTACGAGCAGTACTTC; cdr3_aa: CASSETSGSYEQYF
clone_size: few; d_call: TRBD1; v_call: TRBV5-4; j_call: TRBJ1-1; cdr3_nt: TGTGCCAGCAGCTTGCGTGGGACAGGGGTGAACACTGAAGCTTTCTTT; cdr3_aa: CASSLRGTGVNTEAFF
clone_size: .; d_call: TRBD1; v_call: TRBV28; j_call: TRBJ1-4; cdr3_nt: TGTGCCAGCAGGGGGGGACAGGGGGTGGAAAAACTGTTTTTT; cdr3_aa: CASRGGQGVEKLFF
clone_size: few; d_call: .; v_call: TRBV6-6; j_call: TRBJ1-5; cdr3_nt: TGTGCCAGCAGTTACGCGGGGCCTTCCCAGCCCCAGCATTTT; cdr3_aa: CASSYAGPSQPQHF
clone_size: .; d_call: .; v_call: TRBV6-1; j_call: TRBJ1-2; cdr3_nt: TGTGCCAGCAGGGTTGCTAACTATGGCTACACCTTC; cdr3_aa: CASRVANYGYTF
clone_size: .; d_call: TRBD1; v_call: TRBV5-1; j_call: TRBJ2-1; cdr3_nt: TGCGCCAGCAGCTTGGTACGGTCCTCGGGGACAGGGGGCCTGATCGATCAATTCTTC; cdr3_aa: CASSLVRSSGTGGLIDQFF
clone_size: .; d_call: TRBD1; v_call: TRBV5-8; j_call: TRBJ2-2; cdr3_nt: TGTGCCAGCAGCTTGTTCTCCGGGACAGGGGGATCCGGGGAGCTGTTTTTT; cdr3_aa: CASSLFSGTGGSGELFF
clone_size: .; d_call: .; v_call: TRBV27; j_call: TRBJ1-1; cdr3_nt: TGTGCCAGCAGTTTATCCCGTAACACTGAAGCTTTCTTT; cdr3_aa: CASSLSRNTEAFF
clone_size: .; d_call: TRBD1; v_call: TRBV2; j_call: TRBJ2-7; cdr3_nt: TGTGCCAGCACTCGGGACAGGGGGTTTTCCTACGAGCAGTACTTC; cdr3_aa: CASTRDRGFSYEQYF
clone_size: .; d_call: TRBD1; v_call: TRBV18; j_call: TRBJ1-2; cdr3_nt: TGTGCCAGCTCAAACACAGGGGCAGAATATGGCTACACCTTC; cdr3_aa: CASSNTGAEYGYTF
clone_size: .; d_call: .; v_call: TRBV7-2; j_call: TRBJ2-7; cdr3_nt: TGTGCCAGCAGCACAACCTCTCAGGGAACCTACGAGCAGTACTTC; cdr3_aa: CASSTTSQGTYEQYF
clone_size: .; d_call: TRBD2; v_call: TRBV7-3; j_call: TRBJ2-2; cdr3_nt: TGTGCCAGCAGCCCCAATGCGGGGGCGAACACCGGGGAGCTGTTTTTT; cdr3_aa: CASSPNAGANTGELFF
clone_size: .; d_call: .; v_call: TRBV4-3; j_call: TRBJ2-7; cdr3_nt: TGCGCCAGCAGCCGGAAAGGGGACATACCCTACGAGCAGTACTTC; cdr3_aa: CASSRKGDIPYEQYF
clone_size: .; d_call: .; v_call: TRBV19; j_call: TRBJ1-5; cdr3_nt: TGTGCCAGTAGCCGAACCACAACAGGGCTAAAGGGGCCCCAGCATTTT; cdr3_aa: CASSRTTTGLKGPQHF
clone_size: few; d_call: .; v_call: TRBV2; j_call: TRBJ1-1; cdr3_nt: TGTGCCAGCAGGGAAAACATGAACACTGAAGCTTTCTTT; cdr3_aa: CASRENMNTEAFF
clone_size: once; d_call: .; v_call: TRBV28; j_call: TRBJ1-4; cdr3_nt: TGTGCCAGCAGGGGCGACGTTGGTCTCGGAAAACTGTTTTTT; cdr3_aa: CASRGDVGLGKLFF